The 22 T cell receptor beta chains listed next were all sequenced from one sample in a study of blood T cell repertoires in COVID-19. TCRdb's copy holds only in-frame clones and misses some; the assay was immunoSEQ multiplex PCR. This table holds some 160,000 clones, around four fifths found once. Specimen: peripheral blood. These TCRs come from a man aged 70-80 years who had recovered from COVID-19.

The genes are TRBV24-1 and TRBJ2-3; TRBD2 agrees at 7 bases. The CDR3 is made up of 16 amino acids. With 3 bases clipped from V and 2 bases from J, the junction kept 7 bases outside the gene matches. The germline CDR1 and CDR2 sequences are KGHDR and SFDVKD. Here the CDR3 DNA reads TGTGCCACCAGTGATGCCCAGGGAGGGGTCACAGATACGCAGTATTTT. This encodes CATSDAQGGVTDTQYF.

This sequence joins TRBV20-1 and TRBJ2-5, with 14 bases that match TRBD2. The CDR3 has 15 residues. Germline CDR1 and CDR2: DFQATT and SNEGSKA (reference sequence). Unmatched junction bases numbered 4, after V lost 3 bases and J lost 4 bases. The CDR3 region is CSASIGTSGRETQYF. The DNA of the CDR3 is TGCAGTGCTAGTATTGGGACTAGCGGGAGAGAGACCCAGTACTTC.

This clone appeared many times. The chain recombines TRBV6-2 or TRBV6-3 with TRBJ2-2; tentative D call: TRBD2 (7 bases). CDR1 and CDR2 from the germline V gene are MNHEY and SVGEGT. The V end was cut by 2 bases, the J end by 3 bases, with 16 bases between. The CDR3 runs 17 residues. In nucleotides, the CDR3 is TGTGCCAGCAGTTACCCAGAGGGGGGGGTAGACACCGGGGAGCTGTTTTTT. It yields the protein CASSYPEGGVDTGELFF.

The chain is built from TRBV18 and TRBJ2-2; 7 bases fit TRBD1. After removal of 1 base from V and 4 bases from J, the junction contained 6 bases not matched to a gene. This CDR3 contains 16 residues. Germline CDR1 reads KGHSH; CDR2 reads LQKENI. CDR3 loop: CASSPQGQFGTGELFF. CDR3 DNA: TGTGCCAGCTCACCACAGGGACAGTTCGGCACCGGGGAGCTGTTTTTT.

This clone was seen more than once but under ten times. This chain links TRBV5-4 with TRBJ1-2; D is unresolved. From germline, CDR1 is SGHNT and CDR2 YYREEE (reference sequence). V dropped 4 bases and J dropped 2 bases, with 15 bases sitting between them. The CDR3 is 15 residues long. The CDR3 nucleotides read TGTGCCAGCAGCCTCCCTGAGGGCGTAAACTATGGCTACACCTTC. It specifies CASSLPEGVNYGYTF. The full variable domain, in which reference TRBV5-4 and TRBJ1-2 provide the parts outside the CDR3, is ETGVTQSPTHLIKTRGQQVTLRCSSQSGHNTVSWYQQALGQGPQFIFQYYREEENGRGNFPPRFSGLQFPNYSSELNVNALELDDSALYLCASSLPEGVNYGYTFGSGTRLTVV.

The V call is TRBV19, the J call TRBJ1-5, with no clear D. Germline V CDR1 and CDR2: LNHDA, SQIVND (reference sequence). There are 14 residues in the CDR3. V was trimmed by 3 bases and J by 2 bases, leaving 8 bases between them. The CDR3 coding sequence is TGTGCCAGTAGTATTTACACAGGCAATCAGCCCCAGCATTTT. It specifies CASSIYTGNQPQHF.

The chain is built from TRBV5-1 and TRBJ2-1, with D perhaps TRBD2 (6 bases). Trimming removed 0 bases at V and 3 bases at J, with 13 bases between. The CDR3 sequence is 16 residues long. The germline V gene has CDR1 SGHRS and CDR2 YFSETQ. The CDR3 is CASSLVGGTRYNEQFF. The CDR3 nucleotides are TGCGCCAGCAGCTTGGTTGGGGGGACTCGCTACAATGAGCAGTTCTTC.

The rearrangement links TRBV28 to TRBJ2-6; D might be TRBD1 (5 bases). V dropped 4 bases and J dropped 0 bases, with 7 bases sitting between them. This CDR3 is built from 15 residues. Per germline, CDR1 MDHEN and CDR2 SYDVKM. CDR3: CASSSQGSGANVLTF. The CDR3 DNA reads TGTGCCAGCAGTTCCCAGGGCTCTGGGGCCAACGTCCTGACTTTC.

The chain has TRBV11-2 and TRBJ2-1; TRBD2 aligns across 12 bases. CDR3 length: 19 residues. Per germline, CDR1 SGHAT and CDR2 FQNNGV. Trimming removed 2 bases from V and 4 bases from J; junction bases left unmatched: 12. CDR3 loop: CASSLRLAGGQRAYNEQFF. The CDR3 region has the DNA TGTGCCAGCAGCTTAAGGCTAGCGGGAGGGCAGCGGGCTTACAATGAGCAGTTCTTC.

With respect to this clone: At one boundary the junction diverges from the germline segment, which might be a read error. The J gene is TRBJ2-3, the V gene TRBV7-7; 8 bases are a match to TRBD1. Germline V lookup: CDR1 SSHAT, CDR2 FNYEAQ (reference sequence). This CDR3 has 13 amino acids. CDR3 residues: CASSSQGGDTQYF. CDR3 DNA: TGTGCTAGCAGCTCACAGGGGGGAGATACGCAGTATTTT.

V usage is TRBV7-2 and J usage is TRBJ2-2, with 8 nucleotides matching TRBD2. Germline values: CDR1 SGHTA, CDR2 FQGNSA. Unmatched junction bases numbered 4, after V lost 3 bases and J lost 1 base. This CDR3 is built from 16 residues. The CDR3 DNA reads TGTGCCAGCAGCTTGCAGGGGACTAGGAACACCGGGGAGCTGTTTTTT. The encoded protein is CASSLQGTRNTGELFF.

The chain combines TRBV5-8 with TRBJ1-2; 10 positions agree with TRBD1. With V trimmed by 8 bases and J by 1 base, 8 bases remained unmatched. Germline assignment: CDR1 SGHTS and CDR2 YDEGEE. CDR3 length: 15 residues. Here the CDR3 DNA reads TGTGCCAGACCATCCGGGACAGGGGTTAACTATGGCTACACCTTC. It is translated as CARPSGTGVNYGYTF.

The chain links TRBV6-5 to TRBJ2-5, with D perhaps matching TRBD2 (5 bases). Deletions cut 8 bases from V and 3 bases from J, with 13 bases between. Per germline, CDR1 MNHEY and CDR2 SVGAGI. The CDR3 totals 13 residues. The CDR3 here is CASGGRYEETQYF. The CDR3, as DNA: TGTGCCAGCGGCGGGCGGTATGAAGAGACCCAGTACTTC.

V is TRBV28 and J is TRBJ1-4; no clear D gene. The germline V gene encodes CDR1 MDHEN and CDR2 SYDVKM. V lost 3 bases and J 4 bases, leaving 9 bases between the germline ends. The CDR3 extends over 14 amino acids. The CDR3 DNA is TGTGCCAGCAGTTTCCGACGGGGTAATGAAAAACTGTTTTTT. Its translation: CASSFRRGNEKLFF.

The rearrangement uses TRBV28 and TRBJ2-4; D gene uncertain. The CDR3 runs 13 residues. Germline CDR1 is MDHEN and CDR2 is SYDVKM. V shed 5 bases and J shed 2 bases, with 7 bases lying between them. CDR3 region: CASSSTSKNIQYF. In DNA, the CDR3 is TGTGCCAGCAGTAGCACGTCCAAAAACATTCAGTACTTC.

This clone came up many times. The chain recombines TRBV6-5 with TRBJ2-5; 7 bases are shared with TRBD1. The CDR3 covers 12 residues. Unmatched junction bases numbered 7, after V lost 8 bases and J lost 7 bases. Germline CDR1 and CDR2: MNHEY and SVGAGI. The CDR3 region has the DNA TGTGCCAGCTCGACAGGGACCCGGACCCAGTACTTC. This gives the protein CASSTGTRTQYF.

The V gene is TRBV7-2, the J gene TRBJ2-1, with TRBD1 as a possible D gene (6 bases). This CDR3 spans 17 amino acids. Per the germline V gene, CDR1 is SGHTA and CDR2 is FQGNSA. The V gene lost 1 base and the J gene lost 7 bases, with 20 bases spanning the gap. Here the CDR3 DNA reads TGTGCCAGCAGCTTAGGGTCAGGGGCTAGATTGAGAAATGAGCAGTTCTTC. Translated, it gives CASSLGSGARLRNEQFF.

The chain carries TRBV24-1 and TRBJ1-2; 9 nucleotides line up with TRBD1. Germline CDR1 is KGHDR and CDR2 is SFDVKD. The CDR3 is 13 residues long. The ends lost 5 bases at V and 8 bases at J; junction bases unmatched: 5. This CDR3 is CATSADRGYGYTF. As DNA, the CDR3 is TGTGCCACCAGTGCGGACAGGGGATACGGCTACACCTTC.

The rearrangement links TRBV3-1 (or the pseudogene TRBV3-2) to TRBJ2-1, with 7 positions matching TRBD2. Germline V lookup: CDR1 LGHDT, CDR2 YNNKEL (reference sequence). The CDR3 contains 16 residues. J was trimmed by 3 bases and V by 0 bases; bases with no gene match: 5. The CDR3 bases are TGTGCCAGCAGCCAAGATATCGGGACTAACTACAATGAGCAGTTCTTC. It codes for CASSQDIGTNYNEQFF.

The V call is TRBV4-1, the J call TRBJ2-2, with 8 bases identical to TRBD2. There are 14 residues in the CDR3. Germline values: CDR1 MGHRA, CDR2 YSYEKL. V trimming: 4 bases; J trimming: 5 bases; junction bases outside the gene matches: 3. The CDR3 DNA sequence: TGCGCCAGCAGCCTAGCGGGATCAACCGGGGAGCTGTTTTTT. Translation: CASSLAGSTGELFF.

V gene TRBV18 combines with J gene TRBJ2-3; a weak D match, TRBD1 (6 bases). The V end was cut by 2 bases, the J end by 2 bases, with 8 bases between. The CDR3 totals 14 residues. Per germline, CDR1 KGHSH and CDR2 LQKENI. In nucleotides, the CDR3 is TGTGCCAGCTCACCAAGGACAGACACAGATACGCAGTATTTT. Encoded protein: CASSPRTDTDTQYF.

The chain carries TRBV7-8 and TRBJ1-3; TRBD1 is a possible D gene (5 bases). V lost 5 bases, J lost 3 bases, and 14 bases lay in between. The CDR3 runs 15 residues. Germline V lookup: CDR1 SGHVS, CDR2 FQNEAQ. This CDR3 is CASSPGRVRGNTIYF. CDR3 in DNA: TGTGCCAGCAGCCCAGGCAGGGTACGTGGAAACACCATATATTTT.